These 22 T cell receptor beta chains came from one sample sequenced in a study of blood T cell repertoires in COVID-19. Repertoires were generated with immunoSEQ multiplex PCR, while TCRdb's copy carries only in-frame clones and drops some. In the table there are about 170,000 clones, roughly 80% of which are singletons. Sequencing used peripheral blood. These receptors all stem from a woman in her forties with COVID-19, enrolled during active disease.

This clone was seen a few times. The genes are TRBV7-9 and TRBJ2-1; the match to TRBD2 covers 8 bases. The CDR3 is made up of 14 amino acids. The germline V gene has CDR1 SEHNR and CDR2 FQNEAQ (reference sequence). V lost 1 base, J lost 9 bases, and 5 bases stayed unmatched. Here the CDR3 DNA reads TGTGCCAGCAGCTTAGTCGAGAGCGGGGGTGAGCAGTTCTTC. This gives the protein CASSLVESGGEQFF.

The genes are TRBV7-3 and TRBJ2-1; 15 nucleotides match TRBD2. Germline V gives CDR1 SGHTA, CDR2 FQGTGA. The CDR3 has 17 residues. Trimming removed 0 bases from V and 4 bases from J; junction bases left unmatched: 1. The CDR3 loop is CASSLTGTSGGYNEQFF. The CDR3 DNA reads TGTGCCAGCAGCTTAACGGGGACTAGCGGGGGGTACAATGAGCAGTTCTTC.

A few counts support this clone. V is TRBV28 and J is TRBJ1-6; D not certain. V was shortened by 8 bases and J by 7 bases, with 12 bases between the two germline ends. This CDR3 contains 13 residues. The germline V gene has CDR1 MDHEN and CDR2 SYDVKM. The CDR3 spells CASLGYENSPLHF. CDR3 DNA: TGTGCCAGCCTCGGGTATGAGAATTCACCCCTCCACTTT.

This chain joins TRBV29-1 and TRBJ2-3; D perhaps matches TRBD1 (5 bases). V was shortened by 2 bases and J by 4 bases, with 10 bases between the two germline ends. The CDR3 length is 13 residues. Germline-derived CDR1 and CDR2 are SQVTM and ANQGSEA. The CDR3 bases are TGCAGCGTTGAAAAGGGGTCCGCAGATACGCAGTATTTT. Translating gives CSVEKGSADTQYF.

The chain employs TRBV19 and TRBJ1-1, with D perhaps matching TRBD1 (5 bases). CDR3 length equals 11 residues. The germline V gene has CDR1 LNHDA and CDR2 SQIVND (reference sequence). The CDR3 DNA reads TGTGCAACCAGGGTCGAACGTGAAGCTTTCTTT. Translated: CATRVEREAFF.

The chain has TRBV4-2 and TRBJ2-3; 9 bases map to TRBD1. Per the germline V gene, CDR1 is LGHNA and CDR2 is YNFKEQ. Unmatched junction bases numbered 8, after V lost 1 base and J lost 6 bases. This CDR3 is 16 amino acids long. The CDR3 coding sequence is TGTGCCAGCAGCCAAGTTCAGGGACAGGGAACGGATACGCAGTATTTT. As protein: CASSQVQGQGTDTQYF.

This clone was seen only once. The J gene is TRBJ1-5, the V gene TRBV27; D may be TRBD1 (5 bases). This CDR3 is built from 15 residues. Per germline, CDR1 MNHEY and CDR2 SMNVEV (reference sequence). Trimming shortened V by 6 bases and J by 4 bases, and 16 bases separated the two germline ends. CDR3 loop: CASSQDSFLNQPQHF. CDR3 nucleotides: TGTGCCAGCAGCCAAGACAGCTTCCTGAATCAGCCCCAGCATTTT.

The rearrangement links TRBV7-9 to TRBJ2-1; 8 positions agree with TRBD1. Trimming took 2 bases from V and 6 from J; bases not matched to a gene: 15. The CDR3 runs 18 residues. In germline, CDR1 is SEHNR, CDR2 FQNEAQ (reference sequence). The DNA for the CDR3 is TGTGCCAGCAGCTTATTTGGGGCCCCGGGACAGGTCTTCAATGAGCAGTTCTTC. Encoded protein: CASSLFGAPGQVFNEQFF.

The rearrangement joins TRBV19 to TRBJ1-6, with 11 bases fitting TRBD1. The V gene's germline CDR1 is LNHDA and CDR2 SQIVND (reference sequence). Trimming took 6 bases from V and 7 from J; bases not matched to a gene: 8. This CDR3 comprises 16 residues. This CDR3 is CASSTWTGGGNSPLHF. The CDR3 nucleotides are TGTGCCAGTAGCACATGGACAGGGGGCGGGAATTCACCCCTCCACTTT. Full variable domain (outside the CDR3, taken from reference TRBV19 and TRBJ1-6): DGGITQSPKYLFRKEGQNVTLSCEQNLNHDAMYWYRQDPGQGLRLIYYSQIVNDFQKGDIAEGYSVSREKKESFPLTVTSAQKNPTAFYLCASSTWTGGGNSPLHFGNGTRLTVT.

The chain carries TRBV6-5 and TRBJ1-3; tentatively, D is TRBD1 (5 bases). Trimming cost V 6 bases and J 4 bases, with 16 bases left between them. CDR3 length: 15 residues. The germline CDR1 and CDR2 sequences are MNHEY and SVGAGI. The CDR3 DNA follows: TGTGCCAGCAGGCGGGCCCCGGAGGGGGGAAACACCATATATTTT. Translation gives CASRRAPEGGNTIYF.

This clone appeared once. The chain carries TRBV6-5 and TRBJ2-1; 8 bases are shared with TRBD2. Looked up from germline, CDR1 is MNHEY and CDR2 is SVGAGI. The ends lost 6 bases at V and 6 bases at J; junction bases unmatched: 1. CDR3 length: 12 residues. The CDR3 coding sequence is TGTGCCAGCAGGACTAGCGCCAATGAGCAGTTCTTC. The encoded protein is CASRTSANEQFF.

This CDR3 reads CASSGQGHYNEQFF. CDR3 DNA sequence: TGTGCCAGCAGTGGACAGGGCCACTACAATGAGCAGTTCTTC. The chain employs TRBV2 and TRBJ2-1; TRBD1 matches 7 bases. The trim removed 4 bases at V and 3 bases at J, leaving 3 bases unmatched. The CDR3 spans 14 residues. The germline V gene has CDR1 SNHLY and CDR2 FYNNEI.

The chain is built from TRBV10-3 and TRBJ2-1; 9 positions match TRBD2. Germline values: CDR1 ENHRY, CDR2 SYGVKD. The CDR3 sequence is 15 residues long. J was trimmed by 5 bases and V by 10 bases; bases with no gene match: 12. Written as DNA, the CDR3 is TGTGCCACCGAAAATTTAGCGGGAGAGAACAATGAGCAGTTCTTC. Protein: CATENLAGENNEQFF.

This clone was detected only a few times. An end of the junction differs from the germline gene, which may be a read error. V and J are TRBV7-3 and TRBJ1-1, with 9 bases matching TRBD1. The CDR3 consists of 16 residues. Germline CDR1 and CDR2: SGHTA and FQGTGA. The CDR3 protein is CASSLYDRGLNAEAFF. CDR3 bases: TGTGCCAGCAGCTTATATGACAGGGGGTTGAACGCTGAAGCTTTCTTT.

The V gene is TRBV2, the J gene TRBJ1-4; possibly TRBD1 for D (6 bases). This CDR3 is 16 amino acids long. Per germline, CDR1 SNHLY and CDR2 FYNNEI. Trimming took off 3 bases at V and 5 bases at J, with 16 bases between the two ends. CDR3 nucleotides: TGTGCCAGCAGTGAGTCGCAGGGGCAACTAAATGAAAAACTGTTTTTT. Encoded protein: CASSESQGQLNEKLFF.

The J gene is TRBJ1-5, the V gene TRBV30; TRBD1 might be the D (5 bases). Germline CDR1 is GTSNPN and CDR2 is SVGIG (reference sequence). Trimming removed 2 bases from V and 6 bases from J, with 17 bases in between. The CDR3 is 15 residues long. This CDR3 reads CAWSPPGRVSQPQHF. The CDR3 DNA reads TGTGCCTGGAGTCCCCCGGGCAGGGTTTCTCAGCCCCAGCATTTT.

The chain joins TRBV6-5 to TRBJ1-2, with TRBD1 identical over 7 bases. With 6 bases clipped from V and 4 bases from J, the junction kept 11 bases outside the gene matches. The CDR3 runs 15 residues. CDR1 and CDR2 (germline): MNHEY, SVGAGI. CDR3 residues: CASSRQGGGFYGYTF. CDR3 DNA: TGTGCCAGCAGCCGACAGGGCGGAGGATTCTATGGCTACACCTTC.

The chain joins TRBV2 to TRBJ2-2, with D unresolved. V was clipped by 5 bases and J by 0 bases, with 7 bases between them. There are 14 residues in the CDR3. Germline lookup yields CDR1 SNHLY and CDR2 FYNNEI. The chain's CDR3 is CASSFRSNTGELFF. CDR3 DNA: TGTGCCAGCAGTTTCAGGTCGAACACCGGGGAGCTGTTTTTT.

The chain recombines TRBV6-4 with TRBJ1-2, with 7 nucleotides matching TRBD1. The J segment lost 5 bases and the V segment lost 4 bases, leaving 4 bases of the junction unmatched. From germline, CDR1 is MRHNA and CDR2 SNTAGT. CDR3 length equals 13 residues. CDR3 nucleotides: TGTGCCAGCAGTGGCGGCAGGGGGTATGGCTACACCTTC. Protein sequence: CASSGGRGYGYTF.

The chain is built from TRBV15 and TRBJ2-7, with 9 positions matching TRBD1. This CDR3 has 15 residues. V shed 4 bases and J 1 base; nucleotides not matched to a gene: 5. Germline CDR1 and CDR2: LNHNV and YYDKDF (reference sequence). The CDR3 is CATSNPGTGSYEQYF. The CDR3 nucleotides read TGTGCCACCAGCAACCCCGGGACAGGGTCCTACGAGCAGTACTTC.

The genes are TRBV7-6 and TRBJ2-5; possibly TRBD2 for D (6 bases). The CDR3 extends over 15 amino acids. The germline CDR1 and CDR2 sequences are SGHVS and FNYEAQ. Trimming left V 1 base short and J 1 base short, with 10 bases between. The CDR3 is CASSLDGGTQETQYF. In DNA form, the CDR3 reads TGTGCCAGCAGCTTAGACGGCGGGACCCAAGAGACCCAGTACTTC.

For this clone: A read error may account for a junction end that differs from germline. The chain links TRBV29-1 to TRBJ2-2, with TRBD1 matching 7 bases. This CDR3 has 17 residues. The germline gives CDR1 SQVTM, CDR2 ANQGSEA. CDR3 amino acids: CSATEPGQNTNTRELFF. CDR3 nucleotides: TGCAGCGCGACTGAACCGGGACAGAATACAAACACCAGGGAGCTGTTTTTT.